Presented here are 3 T cell receptor beta chains from one specimen sequenced in a study of shared clonotypes between healthy human individuals. Sequencing used immunoSEQ multiplex PCR; TCRdb keeps in-frame clones, though not all of them. The sample carries some 660,000 clones, roughly 72% recorded once. Input material: memory CD4+ T cells sorted from blood. Subset indicated: CD45RA-negative fraction. The source of these receptors is a woman between 25 and 40 years old in good health.

The V and J genes are TRBV30 and TRBJ1-4; 8 bases line up with TRBD1. This CDR3 is built from 13 residues. Germline assignment: CDR1 GTSNPN and CDR2 SVGIG (reference sequence). V lost 5 bases and J lost 8; bases outside the gene matches: 7. The CDR3 region has the DNA TGTGCCTGGCAGACCAGGGGGCGGGAAAAACTGTTTTTT. It encodes CAWQTRGREKLFF.

V usage is TRBV20-1 and J usage is TRBJ2-5, with TRBD1 as a possible D gene (6 bases). Germline V CDR1 and CDR2: DFQATT, SNEGSKA (reference sequence). V was pared by 4 bases and J by 4 bases, with 7 bases between. The CDR3 has 11 amino acids. The CDR3 loop is CSAIQGETQYF. The DNA for the CDR3 is TGCAGTGCTATACAGGGAGAGACCCAGTACTTC.

The chain links TRBV9 to TRBJ2-4; D is uncertain. This CDR3 spans 14 amino acids. Trimming pared 0 bases from V and 3 bases from J, leaving 7 bases between. Looked up from germline, CDR1 is SGDLS and CDR2 is YYNGEE. This CDR3 is CASSVGQLKNIQYF. The CDR3 DNA sequence: TGTGCCAGCAGCGTAGGGCAGCTCAAAAACATTCAGTACTTC.